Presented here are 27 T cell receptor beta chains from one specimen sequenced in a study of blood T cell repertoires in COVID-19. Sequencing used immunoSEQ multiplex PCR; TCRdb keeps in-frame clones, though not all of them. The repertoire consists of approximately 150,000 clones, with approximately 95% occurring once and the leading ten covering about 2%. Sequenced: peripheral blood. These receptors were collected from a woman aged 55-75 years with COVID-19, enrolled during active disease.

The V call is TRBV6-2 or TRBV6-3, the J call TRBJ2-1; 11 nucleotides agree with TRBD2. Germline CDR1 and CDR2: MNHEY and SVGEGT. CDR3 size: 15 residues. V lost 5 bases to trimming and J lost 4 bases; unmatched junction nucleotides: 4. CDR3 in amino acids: CASSLLAGAYNEQFF. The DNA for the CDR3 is TGTGCCAGCAGTCTACTAGCGGGGGCATACAATGAGCAGTTCTTC.

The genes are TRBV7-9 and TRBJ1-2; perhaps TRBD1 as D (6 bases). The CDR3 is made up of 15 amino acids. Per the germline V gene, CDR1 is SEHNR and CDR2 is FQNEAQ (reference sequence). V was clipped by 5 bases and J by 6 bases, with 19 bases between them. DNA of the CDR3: TGTGCCAGCAGCCAACCCACAGGGAAAGGCGATGGCTACACCTTC. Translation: CASSQPTGKGDGYTF. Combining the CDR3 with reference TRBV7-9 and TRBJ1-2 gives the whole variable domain DTGVSQNPRHKITKRGQNVTFRCDPISEHNRLYWYRQTLGQGPEFLTYFQNEAQLEKSRLLSDRFSAERPKGSFSTLEIQRTEQGDSAMYLCASSQPTGKGDGYTFGSGTRLTVV.

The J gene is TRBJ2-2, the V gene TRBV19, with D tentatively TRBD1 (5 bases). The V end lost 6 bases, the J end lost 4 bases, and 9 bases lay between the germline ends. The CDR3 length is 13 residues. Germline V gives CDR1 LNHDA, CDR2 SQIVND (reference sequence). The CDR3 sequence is CASSDSPTGELFF. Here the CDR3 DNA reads TGTGCCAGTAGCGACAGTCCCACCGGGGAGCTGTTTTTT.

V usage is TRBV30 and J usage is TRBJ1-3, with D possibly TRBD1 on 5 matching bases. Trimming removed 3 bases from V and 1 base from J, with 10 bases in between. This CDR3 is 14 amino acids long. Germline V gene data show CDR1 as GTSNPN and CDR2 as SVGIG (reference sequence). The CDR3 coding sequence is TGTGCCTGGAGAGGAGGGACGTCTGGAAACACCATATATTTT. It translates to CAWRGGTSGNTIYF.

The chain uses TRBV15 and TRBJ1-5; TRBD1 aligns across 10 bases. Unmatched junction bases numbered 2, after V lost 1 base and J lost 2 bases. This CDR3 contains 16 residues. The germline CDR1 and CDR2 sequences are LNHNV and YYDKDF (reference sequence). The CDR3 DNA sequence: TGTGCCACCAGCAGAGGACAGGGGGCTGGCAATCAGCCCCAGCATTTT. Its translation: CATSRGQGAGNQPQHF.

CDR3 region: CASTQGWDGYTF. CDR3 DNA: TGTGCCAGTACCCAGGGATGGGATGGCTACACCTTC. This chain joins TRBV19 and TRBJ1-2, with TRBD1 as a possible D gene (5 bases). Per germline, CDR1 LNHDA and CDR2 SQIVND (reference sequence). This CDR3 is built from 12 residues. Trimming pared 7 bases from V and 6 bases from J, leaving 12 bases between. The full variable domain, its missing parts supplied by reference TRBV19 and TRBJ1-2, is DGGITQSPKYLFRKEGQNVTLSCEQNLNHDAMYWYRQDPGQGLRLIYYSQIVNDFQKGDIAEGYSVSREKKESFPLTVTSAQKNPTAFYLCASTQGWDGYTFGSGTRLTVV.

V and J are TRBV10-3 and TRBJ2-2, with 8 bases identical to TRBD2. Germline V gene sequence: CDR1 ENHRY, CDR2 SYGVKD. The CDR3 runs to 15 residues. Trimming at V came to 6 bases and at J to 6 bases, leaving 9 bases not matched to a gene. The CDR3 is CAIRPGLDRAGELFF. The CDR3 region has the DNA TGTGCCATCAGGCCGGGACTAGATAGGGCCGGGGAGCTGTTTTTT.

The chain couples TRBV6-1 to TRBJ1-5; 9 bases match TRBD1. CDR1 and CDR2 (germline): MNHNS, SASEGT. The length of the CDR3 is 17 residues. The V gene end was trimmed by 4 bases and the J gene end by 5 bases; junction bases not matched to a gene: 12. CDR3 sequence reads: CASSAPGGTGNDQPQHF. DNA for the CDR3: TGTGCCAGCAGTGCCCCGGGGGGGACAGGGAACGATCAGCCCCAGCATTTT.

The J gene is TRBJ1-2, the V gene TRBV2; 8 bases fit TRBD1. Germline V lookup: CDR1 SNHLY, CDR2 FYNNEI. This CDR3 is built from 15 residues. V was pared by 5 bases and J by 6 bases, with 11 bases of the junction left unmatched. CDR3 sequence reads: CASSPDTQGAHGYTF. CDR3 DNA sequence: TGTGCCAGCAGTCCCGATACCCAGGGGGCACATGGCTACACCTTC.

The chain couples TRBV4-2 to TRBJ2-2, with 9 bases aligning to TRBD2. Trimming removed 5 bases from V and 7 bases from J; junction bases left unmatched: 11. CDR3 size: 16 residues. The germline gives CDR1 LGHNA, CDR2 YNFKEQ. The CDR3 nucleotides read TGTGCCAGCAGCAAAAGGAGCGGGGGGCAAGGCGGGGAGCTGTTTTTT. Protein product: CASSKRSGGQGGELFF.

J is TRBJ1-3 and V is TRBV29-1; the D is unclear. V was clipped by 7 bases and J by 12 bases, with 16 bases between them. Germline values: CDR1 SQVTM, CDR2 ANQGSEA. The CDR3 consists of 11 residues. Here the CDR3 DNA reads TGCAGCGGCATGGTAAAGGAGAGCATATATTTT. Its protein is CSGMVKESIYF.

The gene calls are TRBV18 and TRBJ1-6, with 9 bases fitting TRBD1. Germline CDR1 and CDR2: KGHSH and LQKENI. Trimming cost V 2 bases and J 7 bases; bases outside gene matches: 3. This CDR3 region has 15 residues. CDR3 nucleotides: TGTGCCAGCTCACCAACCGGACAGGGGAATTCACCCCTCCACTTT. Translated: CASSPTGQGNSPLHF.

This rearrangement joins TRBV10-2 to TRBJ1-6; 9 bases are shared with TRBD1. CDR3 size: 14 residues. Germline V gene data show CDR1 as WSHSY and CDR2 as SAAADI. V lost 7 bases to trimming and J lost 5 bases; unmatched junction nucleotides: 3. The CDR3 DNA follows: TGCGCCAGCATGCGACAGGGGGATAATTCACCCCTCCACTTT. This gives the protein CASMRQGDNSPLHF.

This CDR3 reads CAISGRDLGTDTQYF. The CDR3 DNA reads as TGTGCCATCAGTGGGAGGGACCTCGGTACAGATACGCAGTATTTT. This chain connects TRBV10-3 to TRBJ2-3, with D possibly matching TRBD2 (6 bases). V dropped 4 bases and J dropped 3 bases, with 14 bases sitting between them. This CDR3 spans 15 amino acids. In germline, CDR1 is ENHRY, CDR2 SYGVKD.

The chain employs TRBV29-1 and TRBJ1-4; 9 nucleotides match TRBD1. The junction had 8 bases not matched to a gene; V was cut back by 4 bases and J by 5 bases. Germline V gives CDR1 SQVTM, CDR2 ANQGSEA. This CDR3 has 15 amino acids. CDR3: CSVGRVDRGNEKLFF. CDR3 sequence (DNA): TGCAGCGTTGGGCGGGTGGACAGGGGAAATGAAAAACTGTTTTTT.

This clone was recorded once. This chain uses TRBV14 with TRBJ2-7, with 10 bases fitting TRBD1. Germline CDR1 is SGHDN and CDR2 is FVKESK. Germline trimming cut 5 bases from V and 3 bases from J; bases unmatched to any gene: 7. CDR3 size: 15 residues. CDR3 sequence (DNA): TGTGCCAGCAGCAAAGGACAGGGGGATTTCTACGAGCAGTACTTC. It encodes CASSKGQGDFYEQYF.

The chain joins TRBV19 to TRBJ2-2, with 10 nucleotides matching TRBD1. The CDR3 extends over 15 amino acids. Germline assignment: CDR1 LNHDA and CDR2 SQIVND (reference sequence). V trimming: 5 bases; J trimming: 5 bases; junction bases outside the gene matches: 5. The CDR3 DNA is TGTGCCAGTAGTTCCCGGACAGGGGGAACCGGGGAGCTGTTTTTT. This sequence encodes CASSSRTGGTGELFF.

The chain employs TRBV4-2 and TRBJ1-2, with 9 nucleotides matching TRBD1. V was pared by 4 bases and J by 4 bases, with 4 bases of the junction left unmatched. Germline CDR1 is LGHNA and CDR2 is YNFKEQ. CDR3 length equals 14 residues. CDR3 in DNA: TGTGCCAGCAGCCCGGACAGGGGTGGCTATGGCTACACCTTC. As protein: CASSPDRGGYGYTF.

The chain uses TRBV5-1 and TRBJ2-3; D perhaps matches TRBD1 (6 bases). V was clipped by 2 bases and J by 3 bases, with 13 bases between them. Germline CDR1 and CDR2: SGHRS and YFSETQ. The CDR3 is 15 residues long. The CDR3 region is CASSLGTTKTDTQYF. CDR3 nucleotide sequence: TGCGCCAGCAGCTTAGGGACAACAAAGACAGATACGCAGTATTTT. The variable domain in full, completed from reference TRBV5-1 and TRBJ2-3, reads KAGVTQTPRYLIKTRGQQVTLSCSPISGHRSVSWYQQTPGQGLQFLFEYFSETQRNKGNFPGRFSGRQFSNSRSEMNVSTLELGDSALYLCASSLGTTKTDTQYFGPGTRLTVL.

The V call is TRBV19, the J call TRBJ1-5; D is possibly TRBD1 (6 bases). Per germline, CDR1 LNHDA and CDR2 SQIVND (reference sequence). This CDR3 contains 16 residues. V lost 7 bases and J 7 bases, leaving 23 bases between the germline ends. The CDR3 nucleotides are TGTGCCAGTAAACCCGGGGTAGGGGGGGAATACCAGCCCCAGCATTTT. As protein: CASKPGVGGEYQPQHF.

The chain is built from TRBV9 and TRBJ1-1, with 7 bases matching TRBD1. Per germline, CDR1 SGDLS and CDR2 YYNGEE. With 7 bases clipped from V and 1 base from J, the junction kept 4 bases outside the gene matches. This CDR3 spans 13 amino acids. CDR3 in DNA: TGTGCCAGCGGCGACAGGGCGAACACTGAAGCTTTCTTT. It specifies CASGDRANTEAFF. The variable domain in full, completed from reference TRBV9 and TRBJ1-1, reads DSGVTQTPKHLITATGQRVTLRCSPRSGDLSVYWYQQSLDQGLQFLIQYYNGEERAKGNILERFSAQQFPDLHSELNLSSLELGDSALYFCASGDRANTEAFFGQGTRLTVV.

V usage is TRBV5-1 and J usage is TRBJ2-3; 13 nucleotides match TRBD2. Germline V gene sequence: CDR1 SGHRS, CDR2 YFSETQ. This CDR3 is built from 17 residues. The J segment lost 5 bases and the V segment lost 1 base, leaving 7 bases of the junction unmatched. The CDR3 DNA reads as TGCGCCAGCAGCTTGCTAACTAGCGGGGGGGCTAAAGATACGCAGTATTTT. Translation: CASSLLTSGGAKDTQYF. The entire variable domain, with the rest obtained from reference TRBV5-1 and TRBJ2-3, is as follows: KAGVTQTPRYLIKTRGQQVTLSCSPISGHRSVSWYQQTPGQGLQFLFEYFSETQRNKGNFPGRFSGRQFSNSRSEMNVSTLELGDSALYLCASSLLTSGGAKDTQYFGPGTRLTVL.

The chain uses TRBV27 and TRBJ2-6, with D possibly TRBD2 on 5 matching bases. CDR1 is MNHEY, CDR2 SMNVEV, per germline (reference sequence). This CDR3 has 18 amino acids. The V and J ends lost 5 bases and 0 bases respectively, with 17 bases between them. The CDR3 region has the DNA TGTGCCAGCAGTCCCGGGATGGGGATGAGCTCTGGGGCCAACGTCCTGACTTTC. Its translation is CASSPGMGMSSGANVLTF. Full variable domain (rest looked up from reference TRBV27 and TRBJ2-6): EAQVTQNPRYLITVTGKKLTVTCSQNMNHEYMSWYRQDPGLGLRQIYYSMNVEVTDKGDVPEGYKVSRKEKRNFPLILESPSPNQTSLYFCASSPGMGMSSGANVLTFGAGSRLTVL.

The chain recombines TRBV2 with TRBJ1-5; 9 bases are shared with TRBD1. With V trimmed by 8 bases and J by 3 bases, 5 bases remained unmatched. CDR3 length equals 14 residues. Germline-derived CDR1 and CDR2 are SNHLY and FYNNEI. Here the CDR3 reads CASQWTGVNQPQHF. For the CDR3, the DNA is TGTGCCAGCCAATGGACAGGGGTCAATCAGCCCCAGCATTTT.

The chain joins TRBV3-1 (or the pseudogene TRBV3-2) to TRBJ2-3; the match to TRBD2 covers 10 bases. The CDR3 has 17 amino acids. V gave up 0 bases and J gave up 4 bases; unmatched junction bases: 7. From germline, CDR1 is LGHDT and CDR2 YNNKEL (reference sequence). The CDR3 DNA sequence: TGTGCCAGCAGCCAAGATTTAGCAGCGGGGGGGTCAGATACGCAGTATTTT. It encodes CASSQDLAAGGSDTQYF.

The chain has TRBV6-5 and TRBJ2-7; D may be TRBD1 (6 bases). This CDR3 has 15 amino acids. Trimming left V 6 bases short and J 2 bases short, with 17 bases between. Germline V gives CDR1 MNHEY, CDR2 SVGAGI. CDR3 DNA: TGTGCCAGCAGCTTAGGGGGTGGAACCCCCTACGAGCAGTACTTC. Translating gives CASSLGGGTPYEQYF.

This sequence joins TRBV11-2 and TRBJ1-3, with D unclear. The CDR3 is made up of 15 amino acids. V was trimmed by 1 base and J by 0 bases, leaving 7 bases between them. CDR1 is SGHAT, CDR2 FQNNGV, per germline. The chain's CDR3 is CASSLGANSGNTIYF. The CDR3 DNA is TGTGCCAGCAGCTTAGGGGCTAACTCTGGAAACACCATATATTTT.